The 9 T cell receptor beta chains reported below all come from one sample, sequenced in a study of shared clonotypes between healthy human individuals. Some clones are missing from TCRdb's copy, which holds only in-frame ones; the method was immunoSEQ multiplex PCR. The sample consists of 110,000 or so clones, roughly two thirds of them appearing once. The sequenced sample consisted of memory CD8+ T cells sorted from blood. The subset denotes: CD45RO+ cells pooled with CCR7-negative TemRA cells. The receptor source for this set is a woman under 40 in good health.

The J gene is TRBJ2-7, the V gene TRBV4-1; tentative D call: TRBD1 (6 bases). Trimming pared 5 bases from V and 0 bases from J, leaving 11 bases between. Per the germline V gene, CDR1 is MGHRA and CDR2 is YSYEKL. CDR3 length: 14 residues. CDR3 sequence: CASSASQGSYEQYF. CDR3 nucleotides: TGCGCCAGCAGCGCCTCACAGGGCTCCTACGAGCAGTACTTC.

The CDR3 sequence: CASSGRGEQFF. CDR3 nucleotide sequence: TGTGCCAGCAGCGGTAGGGGTGAGCAGTTCTTC. This chain uses TRBV25-1 with TRBJ2-1, with a tentative D call TRBD1 (5 bases). V shed 6 bases and J shed 9 bases, with 9 bases lying between them. This CDR3 spans 11 amino acids. Germline values: CDR1 MGHDK, CDR2 SYGVNS.

The rearrangement links TRBV28 to TRBJ1-1; a weak D match, TRBD1 (6 bases). This CDR3 is 15 amino acids long. Germline assignment: CDR1 MDHEN and CDR2 SYDVKM. V shed 6 bases and J shed 1 base, with 15 bases lying between them. The CDR3: CASSLLQGGNTEAFF. The CDR3 nucleotides read TGTGCCAGCAGCTTACTACAGGGAGGGAACACTGAAGCTTTCTTT. Using reference TRBV28 and TRBJ1-1 for the parts outside the CDR3, the full variable domain is DVKVTQSSRYLVKRTGEKVFLECVQDMDHENMFWYRQDPGLGLRLIYFSYDVKMKEKGDIPEGYSVSREKKERFSLILESASTNQTSMYLCASSLLQGGNTEAFFGQGTRLTVV.

This clone was seen ten or more times. The rearrangement joins TRBV11-2 to TRBJ2-7; 8 bases map to TRBD2. This CDR3 is built from 15 residues. Germline V gives CDR1 SGHAT, CDR2 FQNNGV. The J segment lost 1 base and the V segment lost 3 bases, leaving 5 bases of the junction unmatched. The CDR3 protein is CASSFRVAGSYEQYF. CDR3 in DNA: TGTGCCAGCAGCTTTCGGGTAGCGGGGTCCTACGAGCAGTACTTC.

The rearrangement joins TRBV21-1 to TRBJ1-1; whether TRBD1, the table's D call, matches the DNA was not checked. TRBV21-1 is a documented pseudogene. The CDR3 loop spans 15 amino acids. As DNA, the CDR3 is TGTGCCAGCAGTACGGGACAGCGAAAGAACACTGAAGCTTTCTTT. It translates to CASSTGQRKNTEAFF.

V usage is TRBV5-8 and J usage is TRBJ2-5, with 7 bases aligning to TRBD2. Matching the DNA end better, TRBJ2-7 makes the J call doubtful. The CDR3 consists of 15 residues. Germline lookup yields CDR1 SGHTS and CDR2 YDEGEE. The CDR3 nucleotides are TGTGCCAGCAGGCTGGGAGGGGCAGGGCCCTACGAGCAGTACTTC. The encoded protein is CASRLGGAGPYEQYF.

In its sample, this clone was seen once. This chain joins TRBV2 and TRBJ1-4, with a tentative D call TRBD1 (5 bases). The germline CDR1 and CDR2 sequences are SNHLY and FYNNEI. There are 14 residues in the CDR3. V was cut by 2 bases and J by 8 bases, with 12 bases left in between. The CDR3 region has the DNA TGTGCCAGCAGTGAACCAGGGCTCGGAGAAAAACTGTTTTTT. Translated, it gives CASSEPGLGEKLFF.

The V and J genes are TRBV11-2 and TRBJ2-7, with D tentatively TRBD2 (6 bases). The CDR3 extends over 16 amino acids. Deletions cut 2 bases from V and 2 bases from J, with 16 bases between. The germline gives CDR1 SGHAT, CDR2 FQNNGV. CDR3 loop: CASSLPTSGPPYEQYF. DNA for the CDR3: TGTGCCAGCAGCTTACCTACCAGCGGGCCGCCCTACGAGCAGTACTTC.

The chain employs TRBV2 and TRBJ1-3; D call uncertain. The germline V and J ends were trimmed by 8 bases and 0 bases, with 8 bases remaining between them. The germline V gene encodes CDR1 SNHLY and CDR2 FYNNEI. This CDR3 has 13 amino acids. As DNA, the CDR3 is TGTGCCAGCGCCCTGGCCTCTGGAAACACCATATATTTT. This codes for CASALASGNTIYF. The whole variable domain, remainder taken from reference TRBV2 and TRBJ1-3, is EPEVTQTPSHQVTQMGQEVILRCVPISNHLYFYWYRQILGQKVEFLVSFYNNEISEKSEIFDDQFSVERPDGSNFTLKIRSTKLEDSAMYFCASALASGNTIYFGEGSWLTVV.